These T cell receptor beta chains were read from a single sample in a study. TCRdb fed the RT-PCR reads into MiXCR, producing one record per CDR3 protein. The table shows around 700,000 distinct CDR3 sequences, with about 14% occurring only once. The sample consisted of memory CD4+ T cells from blood. The receptors shown here come from a female donor in good health, serving as a healthy control. CDR3s include the opening cysteine and the closing phenylalanine or tryptophan. Each record gives: CDR3 protein, CDR3 DNA, V gene, D gene, clone size, J gene. The D gene is left open where the match is weak. Size tells how often a clone was seen (once, few, many) or the class of an expanded clone, and some rows leave it out.

CDR3 protein: CASGRPVTDGFNSPLHF; CDR3 DNA: TGTGCCAGCGGACGCCCGGTGACGGATGGGTTTAATTCACCCCTCCACTTT; V gene: TRBV6-5; D gene: .; clone size: few; J gene: TRBJ1-6
CDR3 protein: CASSLNTVSPGYTF; CDR3 DNA: TGTGCCAGCAGCCTTAATACAGTATCACCTGGCTACACCTTC; V gene: TRBV7-2; D gene: .; clone size: .; J gene: TRBJ1-2
CDR3 protein: CASSQGSAGAFYEQYF; CDR3 DNA: TGTGCCAGCAGCCAAGGATCCGCGGGGGCCTTCTACGAGCAGTACTTC; V gene: TRBV4-2; D gene: .; clone size: many; J gene: TRBJ2-7
CDR3 protein: CASNPRHETQYF; CDR3 DNA: TGTGCCAGCAATCCGAGACATGAGACCCAGTACTTC; V gene: TRBV6-1; D gene: .; clone size: few; J gene: TRBJ2-5
CDR3 protein: CAWSIGHSTGELFF; CDR3 DNA: TGTGCCTGGAGTATTGGACACTCCACCGGGGAGCTGTTTTTT; V gene: TRBV30; D gene: .; clone size: few; J gene: TRBJ2-2
CDR3 protein: CASSWDRSKGYTF; CDR3 DNA: TGTGCCAGCAGTTGGGACAGGTCGAAAGGCTACACCTTC; V gene: TRBV12-3/TRBV12-4; D gene: TRBD1; clone size: few; J gene: TRBJ1-2
CDR3 protein: CASSRTTGLNTEAFF; CDR3 DNA: TGTGCCAGCAGCCGCACGACAGGATTGAACACTGAAGCTTTCTTT; V gene: TRBV7-8; D gene: .; clone size: .; J gene: TRBJ1-1
CDR3 protein: CASSLERYGYTF; CDR3 DNA: TGCGCCAGCAGCTTGGAGCGATATGGCTACACCTTC; V gene: TRBV5-1; D gene: .; clone size: many; J gene: TRBJ1-2
CDR3 protein: CASRSGGAGSYEQYF; CDR3 DNA: TGCGCCAGCCGCTCCGGGGGGGCGGGATCCTACGAGCAGTACTTC; V gene: TRBV5-1; D gene: TRBD2; clone size: few; J gene: TRBJ2-7
CDR3 protein: CATSRDGQENTEAFF; CDR3 DNA: TGTGCCACTTCCCGGGACGGGCAGGAGAACACTGAAGCTTTCTTT; V gene: TRBV24-1; D gene: .; clone size: many; J gene: TRBJ1-1